The source of this T cell receptor (beta chain) is a study of cytotoxic CD8 clonotypes in ibrutinib-treated CLL. Notes on the study in general: At the start, clonality exceeded age-matched healthy donors and followed circulating CD8+ T-cell counts. A rise in clonality was seen at ibrutinib response, and a fall back toward baseline was seen at progression.

Sequenced by immunoSEQ multiplex PCR; TCRdb stores in-frame clones only, minus some. The table has tens of thousands of clones, roughly 45% seen once. Points on this clone: What it binds is not known.

The germline V gene encodes CDR1 MNHNY and CDR2 SVGAGI (reference sequence). V was trimmed by 10 bases and J by 0 bases, leaving 7 bases between them. The CDR3 runs to 11 residues. The chain employs TRBV6-6 and TRBJ2-7; the D is unclear. This receptor was taken from a human donor with chronic lymphocytic leukemia. This specimen was PBMCs, taken before ibrutinib treatment. CDR3 amino acids: CATTLSYEQYF. The CDR3 DNA follows: TGTGCCACCACCCTCTCCTACGAGCAGTACTTC.